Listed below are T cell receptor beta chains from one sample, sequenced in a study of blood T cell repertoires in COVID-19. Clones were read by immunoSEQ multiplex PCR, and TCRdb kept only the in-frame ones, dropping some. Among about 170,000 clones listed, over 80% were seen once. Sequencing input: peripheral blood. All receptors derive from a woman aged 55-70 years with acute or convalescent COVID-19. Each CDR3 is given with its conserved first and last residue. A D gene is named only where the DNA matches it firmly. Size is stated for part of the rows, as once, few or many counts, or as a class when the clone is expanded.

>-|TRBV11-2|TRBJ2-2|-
TGTGCCAGCAGCTTACCTAGGGACACCTGGAACACCGGGGAGCTGTTTTTT
CASSLPRDTWNTGELFF
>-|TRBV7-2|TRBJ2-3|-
TGTGCCAGCTCGACGCGGGTCTCAGGTACGCAGTATTTT
CASSTRVSGTQYF
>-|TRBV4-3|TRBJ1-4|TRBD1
TGCGCCAGCAGCCAATCCCCGGGACAGATTGAAAAACTGTTTTTT
CASSQSPGQIEKLFF
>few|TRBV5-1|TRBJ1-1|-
TGCGCCAGCAGCCCCCCTGAGGCTCGGGGGACTGAAGCTTTCTTT
CASSPPEARGTEAFF
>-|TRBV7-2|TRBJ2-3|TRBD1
TGTGCCAGCAGTCGACAGGGGGCGTATAGCACAGATACGCAGTATTTT
CASSRQGAYSTDTQYF
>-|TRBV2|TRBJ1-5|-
TGTGCCAGCAGTGAAGCTTGGAGGGGCCAGCCCCAGCATTTT
CASSEAWRGQPQHF
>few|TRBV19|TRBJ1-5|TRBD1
TGTGCCAGTAGTTCGATTAACAGGGGATACTTACAGCCCCAGCATTTT
CASSSINRGYLQPQHF
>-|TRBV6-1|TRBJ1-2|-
TGTGCCAGCAGTGAAGGCACAGCTAACAAAGGCTACACCTTC
CASSEGTANKGYTF
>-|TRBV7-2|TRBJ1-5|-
TGTGCCAGCAGCCCCTCGGGGGGGTTGAGCAATCAGCCCCAGCATTTT
CASSPSGGLSNQPQHF
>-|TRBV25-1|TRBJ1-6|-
TGTGCCACCAAGGCGGAGGGCCCAGGCTCCTATAATTCACCCCTCCACTTT
CATKAEGPGSYNSPLHF
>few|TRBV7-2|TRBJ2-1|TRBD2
TGTGCCAGCAGCGGTAGCGGGGGGAACTACAATGAGCAGTTCTTC
CASSGSGGNYNEQFF
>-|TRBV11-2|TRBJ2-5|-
TGTGCCAGCAGCTTAGACGTCAGGGCCTATCGGGAGACCCAGTACTTC
CASSLDVRAYRETQYF
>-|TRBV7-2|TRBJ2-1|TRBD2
TGTGCCAGTGCGACCGGGGGGGGGCAATGGGAGCAGTTCTTC
CASATGGGQWEQFF
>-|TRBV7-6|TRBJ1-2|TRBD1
TGTGCCAGCAGCTTAGATGAAGGGGGCAATGGCTACACCTTC
CASSLDEGGNGYTF
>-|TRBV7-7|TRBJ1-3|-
TGTGCTAGCAGCTCCTCTCGGGGAGAAGGAAACACCATATATTTT
CASSSSRGEGNTIYF
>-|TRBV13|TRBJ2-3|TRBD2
TGTGCCAGCAGCTTATTAGCGGGGGGGCCCACAGATACGCAGTATTTT
CASSLLAGGPTDTQYF
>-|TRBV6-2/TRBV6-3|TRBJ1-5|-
TGTGCCAGCAGTTACCCCCCAGAGGGAGGAAGCAATCAGCCCCAGCATTTT
CASSYPPEGGSNQPQHF
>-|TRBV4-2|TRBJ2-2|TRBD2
TGTGCCAGCAGCCAAGCTTTCGCGGGGGGGCCCACCGGGGAGCTGTTTTTT
CASSQAFAGGPTGELFF
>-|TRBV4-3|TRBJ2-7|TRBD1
TGCGCCAGCAGCCAGGAGGACAGGGGTCGCTACGAGCAGTACTTC
CASSQEDRGRYEQYF
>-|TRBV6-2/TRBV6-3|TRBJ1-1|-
TGTGCCAGCAGTTACGGAGGGGCCAGGAACACTGAAGCTTTCTTT
CASSYGGARNTEAFF
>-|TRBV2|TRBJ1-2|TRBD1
TGTGCCAGCTTGGGACAGGGAGCCTATGGCTACACCTTC
CASLGQGAYGYTF
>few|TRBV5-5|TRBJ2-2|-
TGTGCCAGCAGCTTTAGTTCCGGGGAGCTGTTTTTT
CASSFSSGELFF
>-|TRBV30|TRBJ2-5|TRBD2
TGTGCCTGGCTCCCGGGGGGGTCCTGGGTTGAGACCCAGTACTTC
CAWLPGGSWVETQYF
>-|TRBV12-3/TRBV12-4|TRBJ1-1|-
TGTGCCAGCAGTTACAGTAACACTGAAGCTTTCTTT
CASSYSNTEAFF
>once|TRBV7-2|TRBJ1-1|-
TGTGCCAGCAGCTCTGCCGGGATTAACACTGAAGCTTTCTTT
CASSSAGINTEAFF
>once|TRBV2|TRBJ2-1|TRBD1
TGTGCCAGCAGTGAAGTAGCCGACAGGGGAACGTCCTACAATGAGCAGTTCTTC
CASSEVADRGTSYNEQFF
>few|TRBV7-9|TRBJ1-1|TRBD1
TGTGCCAGCAGCTTAAGGTTGGGGACAGGGGGAGCTTTCTTT
CASSLRLGTGGAFF
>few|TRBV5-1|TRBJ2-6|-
TGCGCCAGCAGCTCGATAGTTAATCCTGGGGCCAACGTCCTGACTTTC
CASSSIVNPGANVLTF
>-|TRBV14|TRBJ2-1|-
TGTGCCAGCAGCCAAGATGGGGACACACAGCAGTTCTTC
CASSQDGDTQQFF
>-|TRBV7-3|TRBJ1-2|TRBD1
TGTGCCAGCAGCCCCCAGGGGGGTACCCTTTATGGCTACACCTTC
CASSPQGGTLYGYTF